The text below deals with one T cell receptor beta chain. Its antigen is unknown. In the PCR, 60 Vbeta and 13 Jbeta primers were used. Measured with immunoSEQ multiplex PCR; TCRdb has only the in-frame clones, and not every one. Of about 110,000 clones in the sample, about 73% are singletons; the top ten hold roughly 1.2%. Germline V lookup: CDR1 SQVTM, CDR2 ANQGSEA. Germline trimming cut 4 bases from V and 7 bases from J; bases unmatched to any gene: 10. The CDR3 is 17 amino acids. This sample was included in a study of cytomegalovirus exposure and HLA in healthy donors. Notes on the study in general: In a later analysis, parvovirus B19, influenza, CMV and Epstein-Barr virus appeared linked to several top co-occurrence clusters. Presence/absence analyses took donor sequencing depth as roughly uniform.

When sampled, the donors appeared nominally healthy, though they likely had unrecorded immune exposures. The chain uses TRBV29-1 and TRBJ2-1, with 16 bases lining up with TRBD2. The sequenced sample was PBMCs. The sequence derives from a woman aged 25 to 39 in good health and CMV-seronegative. This chain's CDR3 is CSVAGLAGGFLRNEQFF. As DNA, the CDR3 is TGCAGCGTTGCGGGACTAGCGGGGGGGTTTCTTAGAAATGAGCAGTTCTTC.